This note documents a single T cell receptor (beta chain) sequence. The assay was immunoSEQ multiplex PCR, and TCRdb's table has in-frame clones only and misses some. The sample includes around 110,000 clones, around 89% of them seen just once. J lost 6 bases, V lost 4 bases, and 7 bases had no gene match. The CDR3 covers 15 residues. CDR1 and CDR2 from the germline V gene are LNHNV and YYDKDF (reference sequence). The record originates from a study of PD-L1 blockade in urothelial cancer. Background on the study: About 85% of the roughly 30 patients were males with bladder-origin urothelial cancer.

Sample time point: peripheral blood 6 weeks after treatment start. The rearrangement links TRBV15 to TRBJ1-1; TRBD1 matches at 11 bases. The sequencing here drew on PBMCs, taken around atezolizumab (anti-PD-L1) treatment. The sequence was obtained from a man between 60 and 75 years old with urothelial cancer. The CDR3 region is CATSTAGQGAAEAFF. In nucleotides, the CDR3 is TGTGCCACCAGCACCGCAGGACAGGGGGCGGCTGAAGCTTTCTTT.